This entry is about one T cell receptor beta chain. Its antigen remains unknown. The data belong to a study of shared clonotypes between healthy human individuals. Study-wide findings and caveats: The genetic and exposure-history diversity represented was limited by few donors. Among the subsets, naive ones generally showed larger estimated richness than memory ones.

Some 30,000 T cell genomes (about 0.2 ug DNA) went into each sorted-subset replicate. Here immunoSEQ multiplex PCR was the method, and the copy in TCRdb shows in-frame clones only, minus some. The sample holds a few million clones, 93% seen once. Terminally differentiated effector memory CD45RA+ cells were left out of the naive CD8 fraction, which was CD45RO-negative and positively selected for CCR7. Each sample came from a Caucasian adult donor living in Nashville, Tennessee. Germline V gene data show CDR1 as MDHEN and CDR2 as SYDVKM. This CDR3 spans 16 amino acids. J gave up 2 bases and V 2 bases, and 7 bases lay outside the gene matches.

Source material: naive CD8+ T cells from PBMCs. This sequence joins TRBV28 and TRBJ2-7; TRBD1 matches at 9 bases. The receptor was isolated from a man in his late teens or twenties in good health. Some clones in this sample may be carry-over from other donors' samples. CDR3 bases: TGTGCCAGCAGTTTAGCCGGGACAGGGTTTACCTACGAGCAGTACTTC. It specifies CASSLAGTGFTYEQYF.